The present T cell receptor beta chain was sequenced within a study of T cell repertoires in cytomegalovirus infection. TCRdb called the reads again in MiXCR, with one record for every CDR3 protein. This sample has about 320,000 distinct CDR3 sequences, with 9% to 9.5% found just once. V lost 4 bases to trimming and J lost 3 bases; unmatched junction nucleotides: 8. The CDR3 spans 15 residues. CDR1 is SGDLS, CDR2 YYNGEE, per germline. The TCR originated in a human donor in good health (CMV status not recorded). Some clones in this sample may be carry-over from other donors' samples. J is TRBJ2-7 and V is TRBV9; TRBD1 aligns across 9 bases. The sample was PBMCs. CDR3 residues: CASSLGTGRGYEQYF. For the CDR3, the DNA is TGTGCCAGCAGCTTAGGGACAGGGAGGGGCTACGAGCAGTACTTC. Using reference TRBV9 and TRBJ2-7 for the parts outside the CDR3, the full variable domain is DSGVTQTPKHLITATGQRVTLRCSPRSGDLSVYWYQQSLDQGLQFLIQYYNGEERAKGNILERFSAQQFPDLHSELNLSSLELGDSALYFCASSLGTGRGYEQYFGPGTRLTVT.